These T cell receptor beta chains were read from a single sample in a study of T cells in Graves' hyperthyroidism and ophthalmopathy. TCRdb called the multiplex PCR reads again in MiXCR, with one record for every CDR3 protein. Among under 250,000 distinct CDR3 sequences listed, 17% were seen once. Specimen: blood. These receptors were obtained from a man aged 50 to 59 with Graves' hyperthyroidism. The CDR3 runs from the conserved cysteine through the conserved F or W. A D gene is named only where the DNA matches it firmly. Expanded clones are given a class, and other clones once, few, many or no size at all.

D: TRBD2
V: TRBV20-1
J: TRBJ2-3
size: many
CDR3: CSARDSSGSADTQYF
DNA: TGCAGTGCTAGAGATTCTAGCGGGAGTGCAGATACGCAGTATTTT

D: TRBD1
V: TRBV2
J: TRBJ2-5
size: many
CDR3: CASLRTGFDQETQYF
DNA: TGTGCCAGCCTGAGGACAGGGTTCGACCAAGAGACCCAGTACTTC

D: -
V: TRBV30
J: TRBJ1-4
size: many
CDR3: CAWSVRRVEKLFF
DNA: TGTGCCTGGAGTGTACGAAGGGTTGAAAAACTGTTTTTT

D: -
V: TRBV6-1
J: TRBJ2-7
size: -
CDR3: CASRQGTGLWEQYF
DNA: TGTGCCAGCAGACAGGGAACGGGTTTGTGGGAGCAGTACTTC

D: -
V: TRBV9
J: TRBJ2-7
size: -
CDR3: CASSETGDPYEQYF
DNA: TGTGCCAGCAGCGAGACGGGAGACCCCTACGAGCAGTACTTC

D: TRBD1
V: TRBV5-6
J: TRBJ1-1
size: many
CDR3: CASSPRQGASDHTEAFF
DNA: TGTGCCAGCAGCCCTCGACAGGGGGCGAGTGATCACACTGAAGCTTTCTTT

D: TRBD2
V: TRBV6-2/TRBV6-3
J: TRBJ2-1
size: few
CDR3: CASSSRLARSYNEQFF
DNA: TGTGCCAGCAGCAGTCGACTAGCGCGCTCCTACAATGAGCAGTTCTTC

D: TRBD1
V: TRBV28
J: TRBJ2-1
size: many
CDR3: CASREDREYYNEQFF
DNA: TGTGCCAGCAGAGAGGACAGGGAGTATTACAATGAGCAGTTCTTC

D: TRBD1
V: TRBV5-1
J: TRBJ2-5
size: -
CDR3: CASSYGTGVLETQYF
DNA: TGCGCCAGCAGCTACGGGACAGGGGTATTAGAGACCCAGTACTTC

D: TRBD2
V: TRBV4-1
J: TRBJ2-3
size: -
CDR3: CASSQQLAGFTDTQYF
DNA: TGCGCCAGCAGCCAGCAACTAGCGGGGTTCACAGATACGCAGTATTTT

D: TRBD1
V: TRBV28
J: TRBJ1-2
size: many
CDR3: CASSPDRDYPDGYTF
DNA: TGTGCCAGCAGCCCTGACAGGGATTATCCCGATGGCTACACCTTC

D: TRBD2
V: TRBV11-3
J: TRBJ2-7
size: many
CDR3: CASSLALADYEQYF
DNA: TGTGCCAGCAGCTTAGCTCTAGCGGACTACGAGCAGTACTTC

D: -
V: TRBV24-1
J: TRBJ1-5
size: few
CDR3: CATSDSKGGDQPQHF
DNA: TGTGCCACCAGTGATTCGAAGGGGGGGGACCAGCCCCAGCATTTT

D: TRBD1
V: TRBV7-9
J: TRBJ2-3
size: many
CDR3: CASSPPDRARDTQYF
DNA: TGTGCCAGCAGCCCCCCGGACAGGGCGAGAGATACGCAGTATTTT

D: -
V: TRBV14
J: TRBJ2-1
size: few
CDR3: CASSPPRPPMKQFF
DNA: TGTGCCAGCAGTCCCCCGCGTCCACCAATGAAGCAGTTCTTC

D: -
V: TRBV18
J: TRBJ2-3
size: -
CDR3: CASSVPGRDVSTTDTQYF
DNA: TGTGCCAGCTCAGTACCGGGAAGGGATGTATCTACCACAGATACGCAGTATTTT

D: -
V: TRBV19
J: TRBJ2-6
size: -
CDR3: CASSYRTSGANVLTF
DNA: TGTGCCAGTAGTTACCGGACCTCTGGGGCCAACGTCCTGACTTTC

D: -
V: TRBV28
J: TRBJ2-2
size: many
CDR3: CASRSDSTNTGELFF
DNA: TGTGCCAGCAGGTCGGACAGCACGAACACCGGGGAGCTGTTTTTT

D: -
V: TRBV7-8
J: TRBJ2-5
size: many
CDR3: CASSPQDYYQETQYF
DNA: TGTGCCAGCAGCCCCCAGGACTATTACCAAGAGACCCAGTACTTC